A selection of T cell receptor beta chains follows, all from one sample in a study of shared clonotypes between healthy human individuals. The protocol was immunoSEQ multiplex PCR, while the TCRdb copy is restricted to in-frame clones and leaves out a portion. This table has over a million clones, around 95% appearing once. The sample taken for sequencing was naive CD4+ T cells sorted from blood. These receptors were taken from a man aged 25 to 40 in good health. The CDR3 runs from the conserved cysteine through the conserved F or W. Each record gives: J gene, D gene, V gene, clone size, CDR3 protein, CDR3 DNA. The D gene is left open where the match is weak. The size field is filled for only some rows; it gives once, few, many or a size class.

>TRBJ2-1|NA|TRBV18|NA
CASSPGHNEQFF
TGTGCCAGCTCACCAGGGCACAATGAGCAGTTCTTC
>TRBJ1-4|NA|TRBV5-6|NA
CASSLQGLSEKLFF
TGTGCCAGCAGCTTACAGGGTCTGAGTGAAAAACTGTTTTTT
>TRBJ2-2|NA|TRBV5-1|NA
CASSLRGTNTGELFF
TGCGCCAGCAGCTTGCGGGGGACGAACACCGGGGAGCTGTTTTTT
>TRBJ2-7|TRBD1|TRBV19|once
CASSTTGIPYEQYF
TGTGCCAGTAGTACGACAGGGATCCCCTACGAGCAGTACTTC
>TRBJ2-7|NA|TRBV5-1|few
CASSLQGYEQYF
TGCGCCAGCAGCTTACAGGGCTACGAGCAGTACTTC
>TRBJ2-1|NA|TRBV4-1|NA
CASSQAFRLEGGHNEQFF
TGCGCCAGCAGCCAAGCATTTCGTCTCGAAGGGGGACACAATGAGCAGTTCTTC
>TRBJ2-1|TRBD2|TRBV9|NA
CASSLSINPASGMNEQFF
TGTGCCAGCTCCCTATCCATAAATCCGGCTAGCGGGATGAATGAGCAGTTCTTC
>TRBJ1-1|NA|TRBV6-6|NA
CASTQDNPNTEAFF
TGTGCCAGCACCCAGGACAACCCGAACACTGAAGCTTTCTTT
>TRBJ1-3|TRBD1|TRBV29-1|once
CSTWTGPGNTIYF
TGCAGCACCTGGACAGGGCCTGGAAACACCATATATTTT
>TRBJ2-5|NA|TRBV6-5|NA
CASSRGQTHQETQYF
TGTGCCAGCAGCCGGGGACAAACTCACCAAGAGACCCAGTACTTC
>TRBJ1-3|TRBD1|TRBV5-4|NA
CASSAGTGRNTIYF
TGTGCCAGCAGTGCCGGGACAGGGAGAAACACCATATATTTT
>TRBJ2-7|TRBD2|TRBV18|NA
CASSSRGLVGAYEQYF
TGTGCCAGCTCAAGTCGTGGACTAGTCGGCGCCTACGAGCAGTACTTC
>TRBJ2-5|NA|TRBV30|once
CASTKGGEETQYF
TGTGCCTCCACGAAGGGGGGTGAAGAGACCCAGTACTTC
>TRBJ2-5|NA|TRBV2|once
CASSETGSKETQYF
TGTGCCAGCAGTGAAACGGGTTCAAAAGAGACCCAGTACTTC
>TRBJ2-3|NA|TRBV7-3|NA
CASSLQAGSTDTQYF
TGTGCCAGCAGCTTACAAGCCGGGAGCACAGATACGCAGTATTTT
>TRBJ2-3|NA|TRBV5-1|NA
CASSPTPFATTTDTQYF
TGCGCCAGCAGCCCGACACCGTTTGCGACCACCACAGATACGCAGTATTTT
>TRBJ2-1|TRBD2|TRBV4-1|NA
CASSQLFVPGLGVNEQFF
TGCGCCAGCAGCCAACTGTTCGTTCCGGGACTAGGGGTCAATGAGCAGTTCTTC
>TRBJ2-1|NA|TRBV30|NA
CAWTPGPGVNEQFF
TGTGCCTGGACCCCGGGCCCTGGGGTAAATGAGCAGTTCTTC
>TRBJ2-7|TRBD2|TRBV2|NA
CASSREGSYEQYF
TGTGCCAGCAGTAGGGAGGGCTCCTACGAGCAGTACTTC
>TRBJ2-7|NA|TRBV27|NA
CASSTGYEQYF
TGTGCCAGCAGCACAGGGTACGAGCAGTACTTC
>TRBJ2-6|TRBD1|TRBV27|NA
CASSDRGRGANVLTF
TGTGCCAGCAGTGACAGGGGGCGAGGGGCCAACGTCCTGACTTTC
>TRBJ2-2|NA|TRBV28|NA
CATSGAYTGELFF
TGTGCCACCTCAGGGGCCTACACCGGGGAGCTGTTTTTT
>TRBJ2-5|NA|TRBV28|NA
CASSLLSETQYF
TGTGCCAGCAGTTTATTGTCAGAGACCCAGTACTTC
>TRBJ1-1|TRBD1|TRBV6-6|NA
CASSRWSRGRNTEAFF
TGTGCCAGCAGTCGATGGTCCAGGGGGAGGAACACTGAAGCTTTCTTT
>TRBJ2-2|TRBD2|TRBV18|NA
CASSPSYSGTNTGELFF
TGTGCCAGCTCACCTTCGTATAGCGGGACCAACACCGGGGAGCTGTTTTTT
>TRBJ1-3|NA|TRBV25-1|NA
CASSELSTARGNTIYF
TGTGCCAGCAGTGAACTGTCGACAGCGCGTGGAAACACCATATATTTT
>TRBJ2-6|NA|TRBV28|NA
CASTWGWAGTGANVLTF
TGTGCCAGCACATGGGGCTGGGCGGGCACTGGGGCCAACGTCCTGACTTTC